This T cell receptor beta chain was identified during a study of cytomegalovirus exposure and HLA in healthy donors. This clone came up a few times. Its antigen is undetermined. The primer mix had 60 Vbeta and 13 Jbeta primers. TCRdb's copy holds only in-frame clones and misses some; the assay was immunoSEQ multiplex PCR. The repertoire holds about 150,000 clones, around 74% seen once, with over 1.2% in the top ten. V shed 1 base and J 7 bases; nucleotides not matched to a gene: 13. This CDR3 has 18 residues. Germline loops: CDR1 SGHRS, CDR2 YFSETQ. Study-wide results and limits: Cytomegalovirus-associated TCR beta chains were listed, numbering 150 to 200. Across HLA loci, a later analysis found differing TCR association rates, with DRB1 most and HLA-C fewest.

Sequenced material: PBMCs. The chain uses TRBV5-1 and TRBJ2-1; 11 nucleotides line up with TRBD2. This receptor was taken from a young man in good health and CMV-seronegative. CDR3 region: CASSLWNSGRAGYNEQFF. Here the CDR3 DNA reads TGCGCCAGCAGCTTGTGGAATAGCGGGAGGGCCGGTTATAATGAGCAGTTCTTC.